This T cell receptor beta chain comes out of a study of cytomegalovirus exposure and HLA in healthy donors. This clone appeared a few times. This CDR3 has 15 residues. Germline CDR1 reads SNHLY; CDR2 reads FYNNEI. V lost 3 bases to trimming and J lost 3 bases; unmatched junction nucleotides: 4. The PCR employed 60 Vbeta primers together with 13 Jbeta primers. TCRdb keeps only in-frame clones here, not all; method: immunoSEQ multiplex PCR. The table has 130,000 or so clones, more than 75% seen once. The gene calls are TRBV2 and TRBJ2-7; TRBD2 aligns across 11 bases. The source is a man aged 18 to 29 in good health and CMV-seropositive. The sample was PBMCs. The CDR3 DNA reads TGTGCCAGCAGTGAGGTAGCGGGAGGGGGCTACGAGCAGTACTTC. This translates into CASSEVAGGGYEQYF.